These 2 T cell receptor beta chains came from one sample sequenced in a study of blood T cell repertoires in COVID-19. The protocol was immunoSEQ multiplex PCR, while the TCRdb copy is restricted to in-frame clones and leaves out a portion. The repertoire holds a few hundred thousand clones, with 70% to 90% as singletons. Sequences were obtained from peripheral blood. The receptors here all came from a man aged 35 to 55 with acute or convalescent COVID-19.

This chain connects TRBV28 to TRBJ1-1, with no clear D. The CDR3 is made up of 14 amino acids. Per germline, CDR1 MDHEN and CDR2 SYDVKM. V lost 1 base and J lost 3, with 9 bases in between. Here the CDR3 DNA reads TGTGCCAGCAGTTTATCAAGATCGGACACTGAAGCTTTCTTT. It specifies CASSLSRSDTEAFF.

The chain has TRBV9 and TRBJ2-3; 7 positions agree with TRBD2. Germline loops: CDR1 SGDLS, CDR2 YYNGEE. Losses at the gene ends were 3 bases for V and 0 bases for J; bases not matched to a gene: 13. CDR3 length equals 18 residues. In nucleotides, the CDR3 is TGTGCCAGCAGCGAGCCCCGGGGGGTAACCTCTAGCACAGATACGCAGTATTTT. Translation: CASSEPRGVTSSTDTQYF.